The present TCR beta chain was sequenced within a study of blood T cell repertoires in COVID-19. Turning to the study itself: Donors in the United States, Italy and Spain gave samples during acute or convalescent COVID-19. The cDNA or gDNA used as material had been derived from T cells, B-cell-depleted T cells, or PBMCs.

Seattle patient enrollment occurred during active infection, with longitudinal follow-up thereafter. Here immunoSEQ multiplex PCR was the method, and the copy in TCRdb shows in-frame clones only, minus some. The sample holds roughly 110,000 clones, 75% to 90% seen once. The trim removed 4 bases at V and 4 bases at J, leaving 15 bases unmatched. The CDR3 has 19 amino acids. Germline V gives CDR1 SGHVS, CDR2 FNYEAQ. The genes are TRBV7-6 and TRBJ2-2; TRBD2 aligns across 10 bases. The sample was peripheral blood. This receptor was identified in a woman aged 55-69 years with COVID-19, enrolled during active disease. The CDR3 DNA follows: TGTGCCAGCAGCTCTTACCCTAGCGGGGGAGTGGGAAGCACCGGGGAGCTGTTTTTT. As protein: CASSSYPSGGVGSTGELFF. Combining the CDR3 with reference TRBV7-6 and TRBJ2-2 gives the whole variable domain GAGVSQSPRYKVTKRGQDVALRCDPISGHVSLYWYRQALGQGPEFLTYFNYEAQQDKSGLPNDRFSAERPEGSISTLTIQRTEQRDSAMYRCASSSYPSGGVGSTGELFFGEGSRLTVL.